The T cell receptor (beta chain) under discussion was sequenced for a study of T-cell reconstitution after alpha-beta-depleted transplantation in children. V gave up 0 bases and J gave up 7 bases, with 11 bases separating them. From germline, CDR1 is LGHNA and CDR2 YNFKEQ. The CDR3 totals 14 residues. Unique molecular identifiers tagged the TCRbeta library. TCRdb redid the calling of the PCR reads with MiXCR, one entry per CDR3 protein. This sample has about a million distinct CDR3 sequences, with roughly 29% found just once. General study results and limits: At around two months after transplant, the alpha-beta T cells were reportedly derived from several hundred expanded clones that came from non-depleted graft cells.

In this sample, this clonotype turned up many times. The antigen is not known. The specimen comprised PBMCs, mostly from graft donor cells, sampled 360 days after TCRalphabeta/CD19-depleted stem cell transplant. This chain joins TRBV4-2 and TRBJ2-3; D may match TRBD1 or TRBD2 (5 bases each). The clonotype was recovered from a boy younger than two who had a stem cell transplant for SCID, so the T cells may come from the graft donor. CDR3 DNA: TGTGCCAGCAGCCAAGAGTGGGGGTCGAATACGCAGTATTTT. It yields the protein CASSQEWGSNTQYF.